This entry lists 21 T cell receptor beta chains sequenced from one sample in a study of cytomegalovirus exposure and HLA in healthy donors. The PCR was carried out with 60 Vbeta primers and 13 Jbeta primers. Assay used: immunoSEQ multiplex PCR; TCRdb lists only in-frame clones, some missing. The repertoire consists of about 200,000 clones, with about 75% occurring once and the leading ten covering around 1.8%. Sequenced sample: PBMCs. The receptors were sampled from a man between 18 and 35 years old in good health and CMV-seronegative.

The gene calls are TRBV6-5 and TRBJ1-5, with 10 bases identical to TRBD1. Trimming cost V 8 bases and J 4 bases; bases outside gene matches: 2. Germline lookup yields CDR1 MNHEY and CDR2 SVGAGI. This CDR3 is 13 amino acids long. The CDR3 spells CASRTGGNQPQHF. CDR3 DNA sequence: TGTGCCAGCCGGACAGGGGGGAATCAGCCCCAGCATTTT.

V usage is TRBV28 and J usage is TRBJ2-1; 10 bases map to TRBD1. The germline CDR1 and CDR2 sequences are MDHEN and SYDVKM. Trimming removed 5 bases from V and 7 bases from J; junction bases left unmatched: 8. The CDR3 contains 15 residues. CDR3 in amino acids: CASSPAADRGNEQFF. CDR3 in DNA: TGTGCCAGCAGTCCGGCCGCGGACAGGGGGAATGAGCAGTTCTTC. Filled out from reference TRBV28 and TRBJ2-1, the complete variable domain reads DVKVTQSSRYLVKRTGEKVFLECVQDMDHENMFWYRQDPGLGLRLIYFSYDVKMKEKGDIPEGYSVSREKKERFSLILESASTNQTSMYLCASSPAADRGNEQFFGPGTRLTVL.

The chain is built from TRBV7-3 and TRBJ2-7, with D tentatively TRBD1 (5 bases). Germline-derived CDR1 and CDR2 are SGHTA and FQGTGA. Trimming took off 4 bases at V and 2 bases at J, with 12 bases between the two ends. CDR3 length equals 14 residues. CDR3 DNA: TGTGCCAGCAGCTACGTTAAAGGGGCCTACGAGCAGTACTTC. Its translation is CASSYVKGAYEQYF.

As DNA, the CDR3 is TGTGCCAGCAGCTTGGTAGATTCACCCCTCCACTTT. This gives the protein CASSLVDSPLHF. The rearrangement uses TRBV5-7 and TRBJ1-6; unclear D gene. TRBV5-7 is flagged as an ORF with uncertain function. Trimming left V 0 bases short and J 8 bases short, with 3 bases between. The CDR3 is 12 residues long.

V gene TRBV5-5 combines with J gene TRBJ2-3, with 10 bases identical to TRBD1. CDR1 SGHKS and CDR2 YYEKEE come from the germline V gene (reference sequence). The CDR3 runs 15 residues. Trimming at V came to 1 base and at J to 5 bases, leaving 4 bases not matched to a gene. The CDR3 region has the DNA TGTGCCAGCAGCTTGTCGGGACAGGGGATAGATACGCAGTATTTT. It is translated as CASSLSGQGIDTQYF.

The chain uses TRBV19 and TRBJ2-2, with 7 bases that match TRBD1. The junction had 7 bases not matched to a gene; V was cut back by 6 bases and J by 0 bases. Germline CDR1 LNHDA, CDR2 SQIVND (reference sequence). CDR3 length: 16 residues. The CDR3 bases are TGTGCCAGTAGCCTCTTGGGGACAGCGAACACCGGGGAGCTGTTTTTT. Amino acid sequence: CASSLLGTANTGELFF.

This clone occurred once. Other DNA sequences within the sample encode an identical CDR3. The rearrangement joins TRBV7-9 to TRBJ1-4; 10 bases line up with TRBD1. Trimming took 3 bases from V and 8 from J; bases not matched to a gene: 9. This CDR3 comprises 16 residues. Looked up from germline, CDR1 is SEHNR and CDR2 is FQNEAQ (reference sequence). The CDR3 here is CASSLALDRGYEKLFF. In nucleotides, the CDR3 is TGTGCCAGCAGCTTGGCTCTGGACAGGGGGTACGAAAAACTGTTTTTT.

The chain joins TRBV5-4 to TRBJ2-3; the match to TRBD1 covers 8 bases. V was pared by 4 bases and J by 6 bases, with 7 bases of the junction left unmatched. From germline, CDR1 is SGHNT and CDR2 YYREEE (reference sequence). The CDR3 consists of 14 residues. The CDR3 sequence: CASSPGQGRDTQYF. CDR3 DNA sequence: TGTGCCAGCAGCCCCGGACAGGGTAGGGATACGCAGTATTTT.

The CDR3 DNA reads as TGTGCCTGGAGCCCGGAGGGACTAGCGGGAAAATACGAGCAGTACTTC. It yields the protein CAWSPEGLAGKYEQYF. The chain employs TRBV30 and TRBJ2-7; TRBD2 agrees at 13 bases. V lost 3 bases to trimming and J lost 4 bases; unmatched junction nucleotides: 9. This CDR3 spans 16 amino acids. The germline V gene has CDR1 GTSNPN and CDR2 SVGIG (reference sequence).

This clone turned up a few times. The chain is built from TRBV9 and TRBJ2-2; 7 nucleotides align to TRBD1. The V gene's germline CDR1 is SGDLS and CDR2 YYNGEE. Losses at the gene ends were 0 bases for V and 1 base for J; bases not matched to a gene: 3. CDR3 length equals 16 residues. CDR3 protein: CASSVEGTENTGELFF. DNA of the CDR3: TGTGCCAGCAGCGTAGAGGGGACAGAGAACACCGGGGAGCTGTTTTTT.

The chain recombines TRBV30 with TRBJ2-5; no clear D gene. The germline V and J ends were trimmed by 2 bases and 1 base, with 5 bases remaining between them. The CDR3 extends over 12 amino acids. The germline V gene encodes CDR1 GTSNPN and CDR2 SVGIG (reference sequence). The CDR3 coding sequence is TGTGCCTGGAGTCTATTCCAAGAGACCCAGTACTTC. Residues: CAWSLFQETQYF.

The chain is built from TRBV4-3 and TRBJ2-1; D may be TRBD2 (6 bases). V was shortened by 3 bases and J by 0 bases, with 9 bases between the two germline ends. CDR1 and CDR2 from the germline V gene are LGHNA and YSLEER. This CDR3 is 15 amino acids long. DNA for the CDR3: TGCGCCAGCAGCCAGGCTAGCGACTCCTACAATGAGCAGTTCTTC. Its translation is CASSQASDSYNEQFF.

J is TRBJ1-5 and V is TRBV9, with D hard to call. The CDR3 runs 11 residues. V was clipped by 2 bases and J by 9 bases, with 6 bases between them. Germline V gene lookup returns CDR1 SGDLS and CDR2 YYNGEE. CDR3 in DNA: TGTGCCAGCAGCGTCCCCCGGCCCCAGCATTTT. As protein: CASSVPRPQHF.

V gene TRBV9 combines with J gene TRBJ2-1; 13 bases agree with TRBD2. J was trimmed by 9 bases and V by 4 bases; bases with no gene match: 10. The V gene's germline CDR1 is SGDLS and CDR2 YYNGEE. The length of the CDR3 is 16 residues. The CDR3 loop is CASSSRGTSGGVEQFF. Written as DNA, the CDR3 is TGTGCCAGCAGCTCAAGGGGAACTAGCGGGGGGGTTGAGCAGTTCTTC.

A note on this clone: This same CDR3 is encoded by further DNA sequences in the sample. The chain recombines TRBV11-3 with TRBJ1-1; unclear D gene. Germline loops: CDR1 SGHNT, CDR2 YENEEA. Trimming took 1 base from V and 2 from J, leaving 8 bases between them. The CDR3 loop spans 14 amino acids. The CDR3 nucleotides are TGTGCCAGCAGCTTAGCAGGAACAAACACTGAAGCTTTCTTT. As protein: CASSLAGTNTEAFF.

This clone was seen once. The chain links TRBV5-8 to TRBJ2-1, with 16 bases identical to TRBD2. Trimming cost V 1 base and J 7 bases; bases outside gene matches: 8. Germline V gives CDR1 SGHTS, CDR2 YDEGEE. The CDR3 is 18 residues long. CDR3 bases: TGTGCCAGCAGCTTGTCAGGGACTAGCGGGGGGGCAGATAATGAGCAGTTCTTC. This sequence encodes CASSLSGTSGGADNEQFF. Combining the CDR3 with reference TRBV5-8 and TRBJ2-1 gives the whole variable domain EAGVTQSPTHLIKTRGQQATLRCSPISGHTSVYWYQQALGLGLQFLLWYDEGEERNRGNFPPRFSGRQFPNYSSELNVNALELEDSALYLCASSLSGTSGGADNEQFFGPGTRLTVL.

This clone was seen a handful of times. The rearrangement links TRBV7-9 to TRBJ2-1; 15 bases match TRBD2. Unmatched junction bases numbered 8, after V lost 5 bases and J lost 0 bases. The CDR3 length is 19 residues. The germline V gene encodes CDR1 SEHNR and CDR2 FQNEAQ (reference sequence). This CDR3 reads CASSPSGTSGGRSYNEQFF. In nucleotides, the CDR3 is TGTGCCAGCAGCCCTTCCGGGACTAGCGGGGGGCGCTCCTACAATGAGCAGTTCTTC.

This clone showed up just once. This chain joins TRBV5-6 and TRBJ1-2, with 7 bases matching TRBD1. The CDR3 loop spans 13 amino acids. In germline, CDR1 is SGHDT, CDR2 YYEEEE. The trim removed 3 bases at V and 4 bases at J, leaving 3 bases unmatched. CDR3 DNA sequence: TGTGCCAGCAGCTCCAGGGGGACCTATGGCTACACCTTC. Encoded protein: CASSSRGTYGYTF.

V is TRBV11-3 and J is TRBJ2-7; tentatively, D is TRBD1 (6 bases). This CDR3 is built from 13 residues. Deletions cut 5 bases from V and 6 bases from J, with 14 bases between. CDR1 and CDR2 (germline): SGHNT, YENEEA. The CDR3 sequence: CASSKRTEAEQYF. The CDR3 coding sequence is TGTGCCAGCAGCAAAAGGACAGAGGCCGAGCAGTACTTC.

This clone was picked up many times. CDR3 region: CASSVGPSGDEKLFF. CDR3 coding DNA: TGTGCCAGCAGCGTAGGACCCTCAGGGGATGAAAAACTGTTTTTT. V is TRBV9 and J is TRBJ1-4, with D possibly TRBD1 on 6 matching bases. The ends were cut back, 0 bases at V and 6 bases at J, with 12 bases in the middle. CDR3 length: 15 amino acids. Germline CDR1 is SGDLS and CDR2 is YYNGEE. The variable domain in full, completed from reference TRBV9 and TRBJ1-4, reads DSGVTQTPKHLITATGQRVTLRCSPRSGDLSVYWYQQSLDQGLQFLIQYYNGEERAKGNILERFSAQQFPDLHSELNLSSLELGDSALYFCASSVGPSGDEKLFFGSGTQLSVL.

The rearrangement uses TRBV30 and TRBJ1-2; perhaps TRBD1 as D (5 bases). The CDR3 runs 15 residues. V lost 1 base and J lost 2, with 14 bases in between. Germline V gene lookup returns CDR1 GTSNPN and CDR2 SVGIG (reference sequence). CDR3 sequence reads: CAWSGMGGLNYGYTF. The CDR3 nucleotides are TGTGCCTGGAGTGGAATGGGGGGACTCAACTATGGCTACACCTTC.